This T cell receptor (beta chain) was recovered during a study of CD8 T cells in ankylosing spondylitis. This CDR3 contains 13 residues. The germline V gene has CDR1 SGHVS and CDR2 FNYEAQ. The trim removed 9 bases at V and 5 bases at J, leaving 7 bases unmatched. From the 5' RACE reads, TCRdb called clonotypes with MiXCR, one entry per CDR3 protein. The sample gives a few hundred thousand distinct CDR3 sequences, about 9.9% of which show up once; roughly 9.5% is in the top ten. This clonotype showed up many times. Sequenced sample: blood, either unsorted or a sorted T cell fraction (not recorded which). The source is a female donor with ankylosing spondylitis or in good health (not recorded which). The J gene is TRBJ2-5, the V gene TRBV7-6; 9 nucleotides line up with TRBD1. CDR3 protein: CASQTGGVETQYF. CDR3 in DNA: TGTGCCAGTCAGACAGGGGGGGTGGAGACCCAGTACTTC.